The clone carrying this T cell receptor beta chain was observed a handful of times. The target antigen is unknown. MiXCR was run by TCRdb on the 5' RACE reads, yielding one entry per CDR3 protein. The profile shows roughly 370,000 distinct CDR3 sequences, approximately 16% of them singletons. Trimming shortened V by 0 bases and J by 7 bases, and 10 bases separated the two germline ends. The CDR3 totals 13 residues. CDR1 SGHRS and CDR2 YFSETQ come from the germline V gene. This sample is drawn from a study of T-cell memory formation after mild COVID-19. Study context: Largely donor-specific TCR clusters were found. Study observations and caveats: Clones that contracted from day 15 to 85 were balanced CD4/CD8, while later expanders leaned CD4+. Several responding clones turned up in pre-infection memory, indicating that cross-reactive memory may have taken part.

This sequence originates from a man aged 18 to 30 who had mild COVID-19 (a few samples of this study predate the infection). Cell type and time point are not known. The chain couples TRBV5-1 to TRBJ2-5; D uncertain. The sequencing input was PBMCs or a T cell subset sorted from them (not recorded which). The CDR3 DNA follows: TGCGCCAGCAGCTTGGATGGGTTAGGGACCCAGTACTTC. Amino acids: CASSLDGLGTQYF.